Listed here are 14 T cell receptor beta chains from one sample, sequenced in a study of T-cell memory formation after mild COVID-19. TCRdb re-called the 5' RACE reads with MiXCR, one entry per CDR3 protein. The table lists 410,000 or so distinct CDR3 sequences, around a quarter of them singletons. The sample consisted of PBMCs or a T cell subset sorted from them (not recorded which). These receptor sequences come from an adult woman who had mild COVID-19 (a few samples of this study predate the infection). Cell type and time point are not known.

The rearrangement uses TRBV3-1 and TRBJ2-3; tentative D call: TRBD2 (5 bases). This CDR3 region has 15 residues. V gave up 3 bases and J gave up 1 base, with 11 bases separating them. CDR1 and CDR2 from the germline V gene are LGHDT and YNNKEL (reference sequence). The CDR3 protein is CASSHRSGRTDTQYF. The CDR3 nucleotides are TGTGCCAGCAGCCACCGGAGCGGTCGCACAGATACGCAGTATTTT.

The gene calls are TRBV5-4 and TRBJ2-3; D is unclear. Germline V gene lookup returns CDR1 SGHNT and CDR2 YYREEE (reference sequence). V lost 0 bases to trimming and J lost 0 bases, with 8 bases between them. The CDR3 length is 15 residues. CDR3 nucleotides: TGTGCCAGCAGCTTGGACTTCTCTAGCACAGATACGCAGTATTTT. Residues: CASSLDFSSTDTQYF.

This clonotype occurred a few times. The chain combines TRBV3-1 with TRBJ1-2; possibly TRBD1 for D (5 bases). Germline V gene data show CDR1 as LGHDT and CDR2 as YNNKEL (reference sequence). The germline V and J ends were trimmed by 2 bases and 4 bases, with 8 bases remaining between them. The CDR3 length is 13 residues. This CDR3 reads CASSQPGPYGYTF. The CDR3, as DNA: TGTGCCAGCAGCCAACCAGGGCCCTATGGCTACACCTTC.

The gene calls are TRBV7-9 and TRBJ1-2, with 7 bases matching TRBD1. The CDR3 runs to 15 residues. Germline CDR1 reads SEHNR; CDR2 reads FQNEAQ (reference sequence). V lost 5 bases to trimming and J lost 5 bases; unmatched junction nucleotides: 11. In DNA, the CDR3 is TGTGCCAGCAGCCCTCGGGCAGGGGGAACATATGGCTACACCTTC. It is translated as CASSPRAGGTYGYTF.

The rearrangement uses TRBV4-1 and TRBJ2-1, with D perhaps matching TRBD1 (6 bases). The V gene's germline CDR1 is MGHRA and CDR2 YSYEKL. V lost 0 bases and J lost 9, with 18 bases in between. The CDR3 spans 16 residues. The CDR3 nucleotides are TGCGCCAGCAGCCAAGATAGGGGGTTGGGTTCTACTGAGCAGTTCTTC. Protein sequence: CASSQDRGLGSTEQFF.

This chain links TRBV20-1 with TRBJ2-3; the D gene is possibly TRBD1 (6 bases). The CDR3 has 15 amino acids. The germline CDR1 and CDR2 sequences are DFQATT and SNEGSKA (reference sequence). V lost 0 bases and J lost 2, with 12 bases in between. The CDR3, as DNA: TGCAGTGCTAGAGACCCAAGGGACATCACAGATACGCAGTATTTT. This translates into CSARDPRDITDTQYF.

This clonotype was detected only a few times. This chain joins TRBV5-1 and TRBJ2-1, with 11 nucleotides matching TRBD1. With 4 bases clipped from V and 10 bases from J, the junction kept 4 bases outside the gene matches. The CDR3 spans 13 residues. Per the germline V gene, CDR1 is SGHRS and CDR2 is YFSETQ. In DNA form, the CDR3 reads TGCGCCAGCAGCCAAAGGACAGGGGGCGAGCAGTTCTTC. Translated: CASSQRTGGEQFF.

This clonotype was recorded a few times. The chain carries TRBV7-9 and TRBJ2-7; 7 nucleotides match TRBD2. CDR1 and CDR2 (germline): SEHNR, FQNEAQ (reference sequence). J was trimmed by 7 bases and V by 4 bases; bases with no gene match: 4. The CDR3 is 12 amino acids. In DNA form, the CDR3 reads TGTGCCAGCAGCTCCGCGGGGGATGAGCAGTACTTC. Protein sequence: CASSSAGDEQYF.

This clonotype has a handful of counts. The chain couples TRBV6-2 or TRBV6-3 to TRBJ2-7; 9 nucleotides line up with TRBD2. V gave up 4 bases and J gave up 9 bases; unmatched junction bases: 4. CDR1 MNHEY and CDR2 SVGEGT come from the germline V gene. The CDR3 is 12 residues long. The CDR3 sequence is CASSSSTSGQYF. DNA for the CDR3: TGTGCCAGCAGTTCCTCGACTAGCGGGCAGTACTTC.

The CDR3 region is CATSDGSGHHYEQYF. Written as DNA, the CDR3 is TGTGCCACCAGTGATGGGTCGGGACACCACTACGAGCAGTACTTC. J is TRBJ2-7 and V is TRBV24-1; TRBD1 is a possible D gene (6 bases). The V gene lost 3 bases and the J gene lost 3 bases, with 14 bases spanning the gap. The CDR3 has 15 amino acids. From germline, CDR1 is KGHDR and CDR2 SFDVKD.

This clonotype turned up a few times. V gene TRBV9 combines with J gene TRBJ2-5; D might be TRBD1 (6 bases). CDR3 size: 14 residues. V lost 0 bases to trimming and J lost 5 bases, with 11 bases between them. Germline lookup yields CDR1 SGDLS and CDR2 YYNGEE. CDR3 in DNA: TGTGCCAGCAGCGTAGGAGAGGGGGTGGAGACCCAGTACTTC. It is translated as CASSVGEGVETQYF.

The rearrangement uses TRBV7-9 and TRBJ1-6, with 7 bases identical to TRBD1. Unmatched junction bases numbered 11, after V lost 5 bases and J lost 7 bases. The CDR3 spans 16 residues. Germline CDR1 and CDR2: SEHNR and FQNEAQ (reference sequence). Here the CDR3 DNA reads TGTGCCAGCAGCAGAGAAGGGGGCATTACGAATTCACCCCTCCACTTT. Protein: CASSREGGITNSPLHF. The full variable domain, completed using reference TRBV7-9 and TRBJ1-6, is DTGVSQNPRHKITKRGQNVTFRCDPISEHNRLYWYRQTLGQGPEFLTYFQNEAQLEKSRLLSDRFSAERPKGSFSTLEIQRTEQGDSAMYLCASSREGGITNSPLHFGNGTRLTVT.

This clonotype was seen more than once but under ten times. CDR3 coding DNA: TGTGCCAGCTCAAATAGCGGGAGGGATGTGTCCTACGAGCAGTACTTC. Translated, it gives CASSNSGRDVSYEQYF. This sequence joins TRBV18 and TRBJ2-7; 11 bases agree with TRBD2. Germline CDR1 reads KGHSH; CDR2 reads LQKENI. The length of the CDR3 is 16 residues. With V trimmed by 5 bases and J by 1 base, 7 bases remained unmatched.

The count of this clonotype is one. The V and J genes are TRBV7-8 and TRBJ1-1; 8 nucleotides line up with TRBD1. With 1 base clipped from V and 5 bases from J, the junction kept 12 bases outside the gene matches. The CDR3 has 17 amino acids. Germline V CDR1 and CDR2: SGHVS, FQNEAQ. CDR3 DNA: TGTGCCAGCAGCTTAGGCCAGGGGGCGACTGTGTTGACTGAAGCTTTCTTT. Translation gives CASSLGQGATVLTEAFF.